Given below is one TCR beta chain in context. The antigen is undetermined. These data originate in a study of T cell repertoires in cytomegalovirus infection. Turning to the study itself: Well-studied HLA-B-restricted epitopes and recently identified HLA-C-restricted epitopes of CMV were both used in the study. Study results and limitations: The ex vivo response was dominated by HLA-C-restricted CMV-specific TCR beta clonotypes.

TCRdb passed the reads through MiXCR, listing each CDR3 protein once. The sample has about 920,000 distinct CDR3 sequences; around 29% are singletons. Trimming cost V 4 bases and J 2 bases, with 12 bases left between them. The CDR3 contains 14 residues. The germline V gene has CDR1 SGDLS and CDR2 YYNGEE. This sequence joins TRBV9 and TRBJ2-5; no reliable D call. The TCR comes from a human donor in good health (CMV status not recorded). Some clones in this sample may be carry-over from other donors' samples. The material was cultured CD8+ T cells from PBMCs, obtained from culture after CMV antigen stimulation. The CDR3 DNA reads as TGTGCCAGCAGCCCCCAAGGAAAGCAAGAGACCCAGTACTTC. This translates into CASSPQGKQETQYF.